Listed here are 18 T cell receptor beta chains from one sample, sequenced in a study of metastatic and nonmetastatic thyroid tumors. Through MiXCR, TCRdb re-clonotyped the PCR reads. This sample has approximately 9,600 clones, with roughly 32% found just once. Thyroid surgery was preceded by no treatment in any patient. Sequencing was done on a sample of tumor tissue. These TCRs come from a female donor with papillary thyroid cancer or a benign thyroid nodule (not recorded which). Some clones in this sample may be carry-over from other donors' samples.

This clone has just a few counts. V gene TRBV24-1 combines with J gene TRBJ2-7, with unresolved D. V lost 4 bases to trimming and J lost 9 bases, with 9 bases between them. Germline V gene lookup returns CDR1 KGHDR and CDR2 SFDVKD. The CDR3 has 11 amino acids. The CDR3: CATSDARAQYF. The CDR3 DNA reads TGTGCCACCAGTGACGCCCGGGCGCAGTACTTC.

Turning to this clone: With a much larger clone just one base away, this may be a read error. The DNA of the CDR3 is TGCGCCAGCAGCTTGGTCGGACAGCCTAACTATGTCTACACCTTC. This codes for CASSLVGQPNYVYTF. The V call is TRBV5-1, the J call TRBJ1-2, with a weak D call TRBD1 (6 bases). Per the germline V gene, CDR1 is SGHRS and CDR2 is YFSETQ. The CDR3 has 15 amino acids. The full variable domain, completed using reference TRBV5-1 and TRBJ1-2, is KAGVTQTPRYLIKTRGQQVTLSCSPISGHRSVSWYQQTPGQGLQFLFEYFSETQRNKGNFPGRFSGRQFSNSRSEMNVSTLELGDSALYLCASSLVGQPNYVYTFGSGTRLTVV.

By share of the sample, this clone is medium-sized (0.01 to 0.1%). Here the CDR3 reads CASRLAGKETQYF. The CDR3 coding sequence is TGTGCCAGCAGACTAGCGGGAAAAGAGACCCAGTACTTC. The chain employs TRBV27 and TRBJ2-5; 10 bases align to TRBD2. This CDR3 spans 13 amino acids. In germline, CDR1 is MNHEY, CDR2 SMNVEV (reference sequence). V shed 6 bases, J shed 3 bases, and the junction held 1 base outside the gene matches.

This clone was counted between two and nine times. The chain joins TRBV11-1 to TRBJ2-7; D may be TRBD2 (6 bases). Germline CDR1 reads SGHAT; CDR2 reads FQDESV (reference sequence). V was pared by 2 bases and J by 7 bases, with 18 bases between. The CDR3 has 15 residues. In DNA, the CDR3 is TGTGCCAGCAGCTTAATGGGGGTCGGGGGTCGTGAGCAGTACTTC. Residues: CASSLMGVGGREQYF.

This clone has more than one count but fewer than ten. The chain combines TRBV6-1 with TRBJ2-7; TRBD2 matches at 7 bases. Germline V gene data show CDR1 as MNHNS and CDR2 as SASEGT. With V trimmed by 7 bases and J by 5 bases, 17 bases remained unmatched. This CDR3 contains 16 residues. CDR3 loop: CASIGRSAGVVNEQYF. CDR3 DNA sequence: TGTGCCAGCATCGGACGAAGTGCGGGAGTCGTTAACGAGCAGTACTTC.

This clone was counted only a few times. The CDR3 region has the DNA TGTGCCAGCAGTTCCCTAAGTTTGGAATTCGCCGAGCAGTACTTC. It encodes CASSSLSLEFAEQYF. The chain is built from TRBV12-3 or TRBV12-4 and TRBJ2-7; D ambiguous. There are 15 residues in the CDR3. Between the trimmed V and J ends, which lost 4 bases and 6 bases, there was a span of 19 bases.

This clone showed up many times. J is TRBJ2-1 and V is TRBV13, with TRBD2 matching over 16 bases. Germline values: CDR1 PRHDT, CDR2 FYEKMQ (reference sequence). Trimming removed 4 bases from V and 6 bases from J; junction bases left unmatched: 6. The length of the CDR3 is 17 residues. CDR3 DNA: TGTGCCAGCAGCTCGGGACTAGCGGGAGGGGTTGTCAATGAGCAGTTCTTC. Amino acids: CASSSGLAGGVVNEQFF.

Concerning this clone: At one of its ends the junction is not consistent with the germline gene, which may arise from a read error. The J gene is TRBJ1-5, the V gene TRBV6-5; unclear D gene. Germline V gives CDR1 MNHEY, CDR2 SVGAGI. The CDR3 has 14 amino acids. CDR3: CASSYGQINQPQHF. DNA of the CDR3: TGTGCGAGCAGTTACGGGCAGATCAATCAGCCCCAGCATTTT.

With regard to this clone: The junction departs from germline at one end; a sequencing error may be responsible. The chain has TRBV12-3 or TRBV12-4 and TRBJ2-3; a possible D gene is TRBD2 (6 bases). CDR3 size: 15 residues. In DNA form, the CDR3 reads TGTGCCAGCAGACCCCCCGGAGGGAGCACGGATACGCAGTATTTT. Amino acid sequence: CASRPPGGSTDTQYF.

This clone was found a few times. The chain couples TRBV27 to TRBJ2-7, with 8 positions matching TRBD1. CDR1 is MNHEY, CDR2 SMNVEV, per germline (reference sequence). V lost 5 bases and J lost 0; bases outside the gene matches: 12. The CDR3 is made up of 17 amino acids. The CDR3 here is CASSPGIGRGPSYEQYF. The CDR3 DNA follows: TGTGCCAGCAGTCCTGGGATAGGCAGGGGGCCCTCCTACGAGCAGTACTTC.

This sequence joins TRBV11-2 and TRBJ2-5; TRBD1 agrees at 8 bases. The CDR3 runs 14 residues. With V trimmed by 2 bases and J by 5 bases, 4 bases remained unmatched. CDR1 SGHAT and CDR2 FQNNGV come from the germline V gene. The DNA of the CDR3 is TGTGCCAGCAGCTTACCGGGACAGGAGGAGACCCAGTACTTC. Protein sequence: CASSLPGQEETQYF.

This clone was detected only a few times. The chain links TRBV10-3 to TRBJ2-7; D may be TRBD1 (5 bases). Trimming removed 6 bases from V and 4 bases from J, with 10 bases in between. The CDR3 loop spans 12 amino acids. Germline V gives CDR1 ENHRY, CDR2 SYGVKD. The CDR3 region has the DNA TGTGCCATCAGAGGGGATTCGTACGAGCAGTACTTC. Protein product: CAIRGDSYEQYF.

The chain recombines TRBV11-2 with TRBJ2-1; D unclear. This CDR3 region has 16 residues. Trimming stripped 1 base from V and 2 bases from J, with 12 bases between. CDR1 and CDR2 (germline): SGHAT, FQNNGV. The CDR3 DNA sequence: TGTGCCAGCAGCTTAGGTAAACTACTTACCTACAATGAGCAGTTCTTC. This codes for CASSLGKLLTYNEQFF.

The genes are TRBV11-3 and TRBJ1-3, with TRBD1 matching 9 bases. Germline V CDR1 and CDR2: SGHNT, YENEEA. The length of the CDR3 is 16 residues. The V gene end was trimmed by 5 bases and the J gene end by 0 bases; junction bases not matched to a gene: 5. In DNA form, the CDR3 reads TGTGCCAGCAGCGTACAGGGGGCCAACTCTGGAAACACCATATATTTT. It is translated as CASSVQGANSGNTIYF.

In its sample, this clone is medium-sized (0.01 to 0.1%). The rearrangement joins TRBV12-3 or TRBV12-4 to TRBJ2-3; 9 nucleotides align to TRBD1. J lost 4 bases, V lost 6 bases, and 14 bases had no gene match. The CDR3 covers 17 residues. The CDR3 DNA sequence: TGTGCCAGCAGGCCATACGGACAGGGGCCGCTCCCAGATACGCAGTATTTT. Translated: CASRPYGQGPLPDTQYF.

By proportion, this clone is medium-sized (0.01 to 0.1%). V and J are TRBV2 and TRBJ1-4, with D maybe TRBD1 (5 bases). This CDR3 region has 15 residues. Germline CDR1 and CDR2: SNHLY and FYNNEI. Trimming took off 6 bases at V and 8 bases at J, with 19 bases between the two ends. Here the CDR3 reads CASRLRDLQGEKLFF. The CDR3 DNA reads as TGTGCCAGCAGGCTCCGGGACCTCCAAGGGGAAAAACTGTTTTTT.

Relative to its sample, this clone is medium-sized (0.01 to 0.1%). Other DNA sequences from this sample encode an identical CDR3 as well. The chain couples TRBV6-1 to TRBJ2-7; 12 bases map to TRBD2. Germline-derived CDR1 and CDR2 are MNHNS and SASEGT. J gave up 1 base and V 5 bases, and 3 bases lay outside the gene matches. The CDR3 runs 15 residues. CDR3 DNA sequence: TGTGCCAGCAGTTCGACTAGCGGGAGATCCTACGAGCAGTACTTC. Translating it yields CASSSTSGRSYEQYF.

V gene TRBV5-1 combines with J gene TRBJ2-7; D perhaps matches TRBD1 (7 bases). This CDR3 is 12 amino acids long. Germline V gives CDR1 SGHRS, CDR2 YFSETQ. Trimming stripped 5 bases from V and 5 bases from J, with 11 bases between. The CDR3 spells CASREGAHEQYF. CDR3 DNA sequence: TGCGCCAGCAGGGAGGGGGCCCACGAGCAGTACTTC. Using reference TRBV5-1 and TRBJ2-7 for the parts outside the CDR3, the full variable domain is KAGVTQTPRYLIKTRGQQVTLSCSPISGHRSVSWYQQTPGQGLQFLFEYFSETQRNKGNFPGRFSGRQFSNSRSEMNVSTLELGDSALYLCASREGAHEQYFGPGTRLTVT.